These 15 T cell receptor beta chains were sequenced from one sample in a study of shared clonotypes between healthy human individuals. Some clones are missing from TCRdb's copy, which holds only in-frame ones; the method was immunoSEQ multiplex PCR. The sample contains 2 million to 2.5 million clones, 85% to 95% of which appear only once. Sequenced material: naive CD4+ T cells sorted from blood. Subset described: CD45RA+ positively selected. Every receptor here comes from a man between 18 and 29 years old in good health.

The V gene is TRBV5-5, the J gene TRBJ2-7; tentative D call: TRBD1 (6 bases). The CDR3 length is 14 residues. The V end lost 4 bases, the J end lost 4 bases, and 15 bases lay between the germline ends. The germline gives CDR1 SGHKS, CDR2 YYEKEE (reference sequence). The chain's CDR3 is CASSLQGQGYEQYF. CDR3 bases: TGTGCCAGCAGCCTCCAGGGACAAGGTTACGAGCAGTACTTC.

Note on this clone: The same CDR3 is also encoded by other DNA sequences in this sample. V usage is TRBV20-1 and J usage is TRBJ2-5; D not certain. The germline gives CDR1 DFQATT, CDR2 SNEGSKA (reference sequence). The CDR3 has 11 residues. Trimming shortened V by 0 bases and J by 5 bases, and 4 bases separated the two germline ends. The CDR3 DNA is TGCAGTGCTAGAGAGGCGGAGACCCAGTACTTC. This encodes CSAREAETQYF.

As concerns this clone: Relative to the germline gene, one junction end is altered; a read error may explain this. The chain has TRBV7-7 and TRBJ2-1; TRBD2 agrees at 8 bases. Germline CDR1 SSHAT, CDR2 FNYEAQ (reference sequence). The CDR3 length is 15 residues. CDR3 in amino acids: CASSLTSGTNNEQFF. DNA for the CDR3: TGTGCTAGCAGCTTAACTAGCGGTACGAACAATGAGCAGTTCTTC.

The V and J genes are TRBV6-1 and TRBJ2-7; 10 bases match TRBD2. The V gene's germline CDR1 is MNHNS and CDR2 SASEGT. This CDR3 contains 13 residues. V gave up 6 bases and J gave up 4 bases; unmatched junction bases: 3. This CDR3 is CASRLTSGYEQYF. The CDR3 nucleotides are TGTGCCAGCAGACTGACTAGCGGGTACGAGCAGTACTTC.

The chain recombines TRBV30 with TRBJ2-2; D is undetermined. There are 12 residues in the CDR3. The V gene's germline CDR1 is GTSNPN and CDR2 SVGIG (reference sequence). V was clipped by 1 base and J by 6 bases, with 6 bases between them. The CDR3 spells CAWSEAAGELFF. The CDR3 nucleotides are TGTGCCTGGAGTGAGGCGGCCGGGGAGCTGTTTTTT.

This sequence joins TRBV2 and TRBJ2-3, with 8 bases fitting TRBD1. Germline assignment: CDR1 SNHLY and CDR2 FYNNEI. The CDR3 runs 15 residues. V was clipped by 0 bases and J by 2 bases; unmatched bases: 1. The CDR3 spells CASSEATGVTDTQYF. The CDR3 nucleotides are TGTGCCAGCAGTGAAGCGACAGGGGTCACAGATACGCAGTATTTT.

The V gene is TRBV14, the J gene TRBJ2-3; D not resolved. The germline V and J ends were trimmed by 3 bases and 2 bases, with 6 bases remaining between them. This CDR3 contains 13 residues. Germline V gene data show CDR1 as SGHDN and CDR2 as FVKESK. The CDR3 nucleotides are TGTGCCAGCAGCCACGATCCCACAGATACGCAGTATTTT. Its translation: CASSHDPTDTQYF.

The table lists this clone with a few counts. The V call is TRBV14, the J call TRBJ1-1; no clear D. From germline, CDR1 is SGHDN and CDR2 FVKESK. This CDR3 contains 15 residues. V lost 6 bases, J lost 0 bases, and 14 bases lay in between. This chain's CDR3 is CASSGPTKMNTEAFF. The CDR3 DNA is TGTGCCAGCAGTGGGCCGACTAAGATGAACACTGAAGCTTTCTTT. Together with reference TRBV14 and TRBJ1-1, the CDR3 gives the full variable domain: EAGVTQFPSHSVIEKGQTVTLRCDPISGHDNLYWYRRVMGKEIKFLLHFVKESKQDESGMPNNRFLAERTGGTYSTLKVQPAELEDSGVYFCASSGPTKMNTEAFFGQGTRLTVV.

The CDR3, as DNA: TGTGCCAGTAATGCTCGGTTGGCAGGCGGCGCGACGGGGAACACTGAAGCTTTCTTT. It codes for CASNARLAGGATGNTEAFF. This chain connects TRBV19 to TRBJ1-1; D remains ambiguous. CDR1 and CDR2 (germline): LNHDA, SQIVND (reference sequence). Trimming took off 7 bases at V and 1 base at J, with 28 bases between the two ends. This CDR3 is built from 19 residues.

The CDR3 reads CASSPGTVGYTF. The CDR3 region has the DNA TGCGCCAGCAGCCCGGGGACCGTAGGCTACACCTTC. The chain combines TRBV5-1 with TRBJ1-2; TRBD1 might be the D (5 bases). Trimming removed 4 bases from V and 8 bases from J, with 12 bases in between. Per the germline V gene, CDR1 is SGHRS and CDR2 is YFSETQ. The CDR3 sequence is 12 residues long.

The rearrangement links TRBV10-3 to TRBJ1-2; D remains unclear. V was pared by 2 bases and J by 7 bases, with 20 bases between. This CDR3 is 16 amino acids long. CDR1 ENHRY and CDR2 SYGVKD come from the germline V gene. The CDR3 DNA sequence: TGTGCCATCAGTGAGAGGACCACGGGGATAGCCGCTGGCTACACCTTC. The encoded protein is CAISERTTGIAAGYTF.

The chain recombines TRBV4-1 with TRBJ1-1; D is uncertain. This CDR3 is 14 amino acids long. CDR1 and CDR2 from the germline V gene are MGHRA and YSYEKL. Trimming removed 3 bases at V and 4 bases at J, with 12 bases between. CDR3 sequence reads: CASSQKGWSTEAFF. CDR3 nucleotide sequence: TGCGCCAGCAGCCAGAAGGGCTGGAGCACTGAAGCTTTCTTT.

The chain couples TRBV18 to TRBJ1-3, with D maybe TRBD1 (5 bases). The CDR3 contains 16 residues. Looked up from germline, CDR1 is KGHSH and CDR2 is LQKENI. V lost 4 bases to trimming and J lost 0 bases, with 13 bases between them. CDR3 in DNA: TGTGCCAGCTCACAGGTCCCAGGGAGCTCTGGAAACACCATATATTTT. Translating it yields CASSQVPGSSGNTIYF. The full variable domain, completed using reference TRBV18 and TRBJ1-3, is NAGVMQNPRHLVRRRGQEARLRCSPMKGHSHVYWYRQLPEEGLKFMVYLQKENIIDESGMPKERFSAEFPKEGPSILRIQQVVRGDSAAYFCASSQVPGSSGNTIYFGEGSWLTVV.

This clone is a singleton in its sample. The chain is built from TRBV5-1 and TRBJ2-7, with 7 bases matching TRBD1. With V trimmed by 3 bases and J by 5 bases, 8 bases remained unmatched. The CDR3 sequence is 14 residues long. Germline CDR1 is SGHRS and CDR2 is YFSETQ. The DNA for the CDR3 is TGCGCCAGCAGCTCCACAGGGGCCGGTGACGAGCAGTACTTC. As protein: CASSSTGAGDEQYF.

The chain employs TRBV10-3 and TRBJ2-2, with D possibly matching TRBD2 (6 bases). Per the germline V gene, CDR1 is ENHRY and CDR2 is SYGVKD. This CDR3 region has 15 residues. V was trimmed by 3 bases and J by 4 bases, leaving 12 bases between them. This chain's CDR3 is CAISDLYGGTGELFF. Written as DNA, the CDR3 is TGTGCCATCAGTGATCTCTACGGGGGCACCGGGGAGCTGTTTTTT.